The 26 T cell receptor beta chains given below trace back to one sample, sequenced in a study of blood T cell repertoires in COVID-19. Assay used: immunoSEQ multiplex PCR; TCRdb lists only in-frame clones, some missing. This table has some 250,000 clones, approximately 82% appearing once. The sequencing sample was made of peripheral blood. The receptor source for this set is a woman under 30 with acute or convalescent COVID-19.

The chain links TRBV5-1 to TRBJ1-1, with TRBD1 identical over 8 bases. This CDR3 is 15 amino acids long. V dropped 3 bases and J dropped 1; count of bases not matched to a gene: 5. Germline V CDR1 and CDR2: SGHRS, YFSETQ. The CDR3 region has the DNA TGCGCCAGCAGCTCCCCAGACAGGGGGAACACTGAAGCTTTCTTT. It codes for CASSSPDRGNTEAFF.

The CDR3 nucleotides read TGTGCCAGTAGTATAGGGGGGGCTAGCGGGAGATCAGATACGCAGTATTTT. Amino acids: CASSIGGASGRSDTQYF. The V gene is TRBV19, the J gene TRBJ2-3; 10 bases are a match to TRBD2. V was clipped by 1 base and J by 4 bases; unmatched bases: 8. The CDR3 loop spans 17 amino acids. The germline CDR1 and CDR2 sequences are LNHDA and SQIVND (reference sequence).

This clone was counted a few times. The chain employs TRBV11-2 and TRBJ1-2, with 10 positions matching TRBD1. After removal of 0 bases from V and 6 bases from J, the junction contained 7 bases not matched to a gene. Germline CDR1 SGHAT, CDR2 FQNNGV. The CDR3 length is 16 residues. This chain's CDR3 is CASSLDRTGGRNGYTF. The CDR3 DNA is TGTGCCAGCAGCTTAGATCGGACAGGGGGTAGGAATGGCTACACCTTC.

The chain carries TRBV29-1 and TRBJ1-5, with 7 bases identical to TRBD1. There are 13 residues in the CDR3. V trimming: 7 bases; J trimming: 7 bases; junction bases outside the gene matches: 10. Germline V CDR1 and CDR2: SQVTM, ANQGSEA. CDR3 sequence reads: CSGSTGLGQPQHF. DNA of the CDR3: TGCAGCGGGTCGACAGGGCTCGGGCAGCCCCAGCATTTT.

CDR3 residues: CATSGTSGSFFSYNEQFF. CDR3 nucleotide sequence: TGTGCCACCAGCGGGACTAGCGGGAGCTTTTTTTCGTACAATGAGCAGTTCTTC. The V call is TRBV24-1, the J call TRBJ2-1; 14 bases are shared with TRBD2. The CDR3 spans 18 residues. V lost 7 bases to trimming and J lost 4 bases; unmatched junction nucleotides: 11. Germline assignment: CDR1 KGHDR and CDR2 SFDVKD.

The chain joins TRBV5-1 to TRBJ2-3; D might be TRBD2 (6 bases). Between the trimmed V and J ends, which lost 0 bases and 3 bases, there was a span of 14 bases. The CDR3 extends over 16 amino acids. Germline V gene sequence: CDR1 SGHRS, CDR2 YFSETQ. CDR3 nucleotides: TGCGCCAGCAGCTTGGATCAGGGCGCGGGGACAGATACGCAGTATTTT. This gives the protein CASSLDQGAGTDTQYF.

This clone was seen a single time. CDR3 in DNA: TGTGCCACCAGTGATTCGGGGACAGGGTTGGAGACCCAGTACTTC. Translated: CATSDSGTGLETQYF. The chain is built from TRBV24-1 and TRBJ2-5; 9 bases map to TRBD1. The J segment lost 5 bases and the V segment lost 2 bases, leaving 5 bases of the junction unmatched. This CDR3 has 15 amino acids. Per germline, CDR1 KGHDR and CDR2 SFDVKD.

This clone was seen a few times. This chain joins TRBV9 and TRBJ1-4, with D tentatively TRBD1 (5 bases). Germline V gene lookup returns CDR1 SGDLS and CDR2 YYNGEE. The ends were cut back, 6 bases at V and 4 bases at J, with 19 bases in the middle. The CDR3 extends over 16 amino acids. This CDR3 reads CASTQGVGQSNEKLFF. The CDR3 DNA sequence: TGTGCCAGCACCCAGGGTGTAGGGCAGAGTAATGAAAAACTGTTTTTT.

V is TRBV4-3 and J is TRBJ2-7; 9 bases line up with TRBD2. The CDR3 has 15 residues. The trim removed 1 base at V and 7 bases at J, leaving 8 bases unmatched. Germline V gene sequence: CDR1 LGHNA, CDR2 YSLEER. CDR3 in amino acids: CASSQGAGGPREQYF. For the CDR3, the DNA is TGCGCCAGCAGCCAAGGGGCGGGAGGGCCGAGGGAGCAGTACTTC.

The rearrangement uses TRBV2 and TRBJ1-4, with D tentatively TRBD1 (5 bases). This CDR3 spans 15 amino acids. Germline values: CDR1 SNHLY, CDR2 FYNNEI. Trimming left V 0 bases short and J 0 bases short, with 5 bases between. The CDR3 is CASSEARATNEKLFF. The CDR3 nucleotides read TGTGCCAGCAGTGAAGCCAGGGCAACTAATGAAAAACTGTTTTTT.

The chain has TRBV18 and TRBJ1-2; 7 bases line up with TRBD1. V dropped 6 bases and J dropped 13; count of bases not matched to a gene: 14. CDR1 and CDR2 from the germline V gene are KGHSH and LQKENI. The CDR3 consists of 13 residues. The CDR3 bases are TGTGCCAGCTCCCCCTTAGGGACAGAGGGGACCACCTTC. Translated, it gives CASSPLGTEGTTF.

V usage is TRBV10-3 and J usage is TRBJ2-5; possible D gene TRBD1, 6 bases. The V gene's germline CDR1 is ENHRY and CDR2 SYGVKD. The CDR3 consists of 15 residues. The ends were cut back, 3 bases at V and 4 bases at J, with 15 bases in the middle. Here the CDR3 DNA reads TGTGCCATCAGTGACCCCACAGGGTTCGGAGAGACCCAGTACTTC. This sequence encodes CAISDPTGFGETQYF.

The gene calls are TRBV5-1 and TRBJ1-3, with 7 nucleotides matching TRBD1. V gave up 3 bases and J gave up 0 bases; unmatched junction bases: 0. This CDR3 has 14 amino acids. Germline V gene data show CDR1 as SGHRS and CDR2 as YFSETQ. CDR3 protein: CASSWDSSGNTIYF. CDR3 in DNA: TGCGCCAGCAGCTGGGACAGCTCTGGAAACACCATATATTTT.

The CDR3 here is CASSIGQGAGETQYF. The CDR3 DNA follows: TGTGCCAGTAGTATCGGACAGGGGGCGGGGGAGACCCAGTACTTC. The J gene is TRBJ2-5, the V gene TRBV19, with 11 bases fitting TRBD1. After removal of 3 bases from V and 5 bases from J, the junction contained 5 bases not matched to a gene. The germline gives CDR1 LNHDA, CDR2 SQIVND (reference sequence). This CDR3 has 15 amino acids. Full variable domain (rest looked up from reference TRBV19 and TRBJ2-5): DGGITQSPKYLFRKEGQNVTLSCEQNLNHDAMYWYRQDPGQGLRLIYYSQIVNDFQKGDIAEGYSVSREKKESFPLTVTSAQKNPTAFYLCASSIGQGAGETQYFGPGTRLLVL.

CDR3 in DNA: TGTGCCAGCAGTGAACAGGGGAACACCATATATTTT. Its protein product is CASSEQGNTIYF. The rearrangement uses TRBV2 and TRBJ1-3; D might be TRBD1 (6 bases). Germline CDR1 and CDR2: SNHLY and FYNNEI. The CDR3 contains 12 residues. Deletions cut 2 bases from V and 7 bases from J, with 6 bases between.

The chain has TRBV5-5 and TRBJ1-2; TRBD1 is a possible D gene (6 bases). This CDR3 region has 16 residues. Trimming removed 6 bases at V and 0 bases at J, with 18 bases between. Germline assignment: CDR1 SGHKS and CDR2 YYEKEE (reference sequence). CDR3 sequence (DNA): TGTGCCAGCACCACCTTCGGGGACACCGCTAACTATGGCTACACCTTC. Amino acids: CASTTFGDTANYGYTF.

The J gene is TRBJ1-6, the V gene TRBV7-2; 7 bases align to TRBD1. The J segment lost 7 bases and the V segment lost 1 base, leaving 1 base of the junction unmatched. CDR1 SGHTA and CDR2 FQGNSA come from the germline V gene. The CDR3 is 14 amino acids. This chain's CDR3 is CASSLGDSNSPLHF. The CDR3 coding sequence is TGTGCCAGCAGCTTAGGGGACAGCAATTCACCCCTCCACTTT.

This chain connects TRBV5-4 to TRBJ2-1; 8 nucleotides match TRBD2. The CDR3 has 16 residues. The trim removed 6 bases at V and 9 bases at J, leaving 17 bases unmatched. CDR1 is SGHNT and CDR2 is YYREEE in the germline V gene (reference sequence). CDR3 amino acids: CASTTRGLGVMGEQFF. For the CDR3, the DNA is TGTGCCAGCACGACCAGGGGACTAGGGGTTATGGGTGAGCAGTTCTTC.

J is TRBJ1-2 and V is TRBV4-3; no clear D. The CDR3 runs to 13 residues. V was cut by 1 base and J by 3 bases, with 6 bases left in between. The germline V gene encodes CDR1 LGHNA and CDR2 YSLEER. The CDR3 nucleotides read TGCGCCAGCAGCCAAGCCAGGTACTATGGCTACACCTTC. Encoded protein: CASSQARYYGYTF.

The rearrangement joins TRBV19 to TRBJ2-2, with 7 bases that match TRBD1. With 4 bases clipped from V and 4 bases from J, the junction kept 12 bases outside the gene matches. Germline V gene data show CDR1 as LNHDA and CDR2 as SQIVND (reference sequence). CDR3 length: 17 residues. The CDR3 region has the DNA TGTGCCAGTAGTAACCGACAGGGCGGACTGAGCACCGGGGAGCTGTTTTTT. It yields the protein CASSNRQGGLSTGELFF. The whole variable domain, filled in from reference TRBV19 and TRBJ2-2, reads DGGITQSPKYLFRKEGQNVTLSCEQNLNHDAMYWYRQDPGQGLRLIYYSQIVNDFQKGDIAEGYSVSREKKESFPLTVTSAQKNPTAFYLCASSNRQGGLSTGELFFGEGSRLTVL.

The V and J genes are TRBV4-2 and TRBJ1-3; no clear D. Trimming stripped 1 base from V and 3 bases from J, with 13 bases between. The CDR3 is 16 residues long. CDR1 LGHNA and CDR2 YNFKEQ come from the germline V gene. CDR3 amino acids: CASSQVVRQGGNTIYF. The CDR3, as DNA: TGTGCCAGCAGCCAAGTGGTGCGACAAGGTGGAAACACCATATATTTT.

CDR3 sequence reads: CASLPWEGRTSRQFF. In DNA form, the CDR3 reads TGTGCCAGCCTTCCATGGGAAGGGCGGACTAGTCGTCAGTTCTTC. V usage is TRBV2 and J usage is TRBJ2-1; 7 bases align to TRBD2. CDR1 is SNHLY, CDR2 FYNNEI, per germline. The CDR3 totals 15 residues. V lost 8 bases and J lost 13; bases outside the gene matches: 20.

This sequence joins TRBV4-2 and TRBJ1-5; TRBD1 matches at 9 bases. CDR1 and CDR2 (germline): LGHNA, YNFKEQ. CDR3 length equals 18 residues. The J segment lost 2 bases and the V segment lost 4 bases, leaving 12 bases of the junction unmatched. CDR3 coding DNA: TGTGCCAGCAGCCTAACCGGGACAGGGTATGGTGGCAATCAGCCCCAGCATTTT. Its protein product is CASSLTGTGYGGNQPQHF.

The CDR3 region has the DNA TGTGCCAGCAGCGTAGTTGAGGGCAAGACTGAAGCTTTCTTT. Its translation: CASSVVEGKTEAFF. This sequence joins TRBV9 and TRBJ1-1; D is uncertain. This CDR3 contains 14 residues. The germline V gene has CDR1 SGDLS and CDR2 YYNGEE. V shed 0 bases and J shed 5 bases, with 11 bases lying between them.

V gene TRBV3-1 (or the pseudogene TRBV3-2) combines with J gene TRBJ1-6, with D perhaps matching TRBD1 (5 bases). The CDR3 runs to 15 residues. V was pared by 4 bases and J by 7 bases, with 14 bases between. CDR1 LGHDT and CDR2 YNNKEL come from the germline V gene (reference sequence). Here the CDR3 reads CASSRGGLGNSPLHF. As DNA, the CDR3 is TGTGCCAGCAGCCGGGGGGGTTTGGGAAATTCACCCCTCCACTTT.

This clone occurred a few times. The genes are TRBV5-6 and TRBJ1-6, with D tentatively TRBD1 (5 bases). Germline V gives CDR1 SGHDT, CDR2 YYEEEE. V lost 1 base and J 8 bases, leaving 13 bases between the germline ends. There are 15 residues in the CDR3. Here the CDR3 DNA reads TGTGCCAGCAGCTTGAGGGGAATAAGGGATTCACCCCTCCACTTT. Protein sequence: CASSLRGIRDSPLHF.